These T cell receptor beta chains were read from a single sample in a study of cytomegalovirus exposure and HLA in healthy donors. Profiling relied on immunoSEQ multiplex PCR, and the TCRdb table lists in-frame clones only, not all of them. In the table there are about 170,000 clones, roughly 76% of which are singletons. The sequencing sample was made of PBMCs. The receptor set was obtained from a woman in her late teens or twenties in good health and CMV-seropositive. Each CDR3 is given with its conserved first and last residue.

TRBJ2-2	TRBV27	17	CASSPSGIAGYTGELFF
TRBJ2-3	TRBV12-5	15	CANTPGQGSSDTQYF
TRBJ2-7	TRBV2	13	CASTTGYSYEQYF
TRBJ1-3	TRBV7-9	15	CASSLQASSGNTIYF
TRBJ2-7	TRBV25-1	15	CASSEQASPAYEQYF
TRBJ1-2	TRBV19	16	CASSIGWRDRNYGYTF
TRBJ1-1	TRBV9	15	CASSVDSGIGTEAFF
TRBJ1-5	TRBV2	14	CASSAYRDNQPQHF
TRBJ2-5	TRBV4-2	14	CASSQDVYQETQYF
TRBJ2-3	TRBV28	14	CASAPTSSTDTQYF
TRBJ2-3	TRBV7-2	17	CASSLGGGGAYRNTQYF
TRBJ2-3	TRBV9	15	CASSVVKGNTDTQYF
TRBJ1-3	TRBV7-9	15	CASSMDRNTGNTIYF
TRBJ1-4	TRBV11-2	14	CASSLWAGDEKLFF
TRBJ1-1	TRBV27	14	CASRYTTVNTEAFF
TRBJ2-3	TRBV5-1	17	CASSLGGGFPLTDTQYF
TRBJ2-7	TRBV2	13	CASVWDSSYEQYF
TRBJ2-3	TRBV9	17	CASSAGLAGAWSDTQYF
TRBJ2-3	TRBV19	16	CASSIRAPSAGDTQYF
TRBJ2-7	TRBV10-3	16	CAISKIDREPSYEQYF
TRBJ2-6	TRBV18	17	CASSPRSGGSGANVLTF
TRBJ1-5	TRBV2	13	CASRDRGYQPQHF
TRBJ1-1	TRBV7-8	14	CASSLGQLNTEAFF
TRBJ1-2	TRBV9	16	CASSARGWAANYGYTF
TRBJ1-3	TRBV30	13	CAWSSGTGNTIYF
TRBJ2-7	TRBV18	14	CASSRPSGDYEQYF
TRBJ2-5	TRBV7-6	14	CASSFPEFGKTQYF
TRBJ1-6	TRBV7-9	14	CASSFTTDNSPLHF
TRBJ2-1	TRBV4-2	17	CASSQDLGGGRLNEQFF
TRBJ2-7	TRBV5-6	14	CASSGSSYSYEQYF
TRBJ1-6	TRBV28	16	CASSNRAISYNSPLHF
TRBJ1-6	TRBV28	12	CASSPLFSPLHF
TRBJ1-1	TRBV6-1	15	CASSISQGRFTEAFF